A selection of T cell receptor beta chains follows, all from one sample in a study of blood T cell repertoires in COVID-19. Only in-frame clones appear in the TCRdb table, and some are missing; sequencing was by immunoSEQ multiplex PCR. The sample consists of around 360,000 clones, 70% to 90% of them appearing once. Sequenced sample: PBMCs or T cells enriched from blood (not recorded which). The receptors originated from a man aged 35 to 55 in a cohort exposed to, infected with or recovered from COVID-19 (not recorded which). CDR3s include the opening cysteine and the closing phenylalanine or tryptophan. A D gene is named only where the DNA matches it firmly. The size field is filled for only some rows; it gives once, few, many or a size class.

j_call d_call v_call clone_size cdr3_aa cdr3_nt
TRBJ2-3 NA TRBV18 NA CASSPPGGRWTDTQYF TGTGCCAGCTCACCACCGGGGGGGCGGTGGACAGATACGCAGTATTTT
TRBJ2-1 NA TRBV3-1/TRBV3-2 NA CASSQDGSSYNEQFF TGTGCCAGCAGCCAAGACGGGAGCTCCTACAATGAGCAGTTCTTC
TRBJ2-3 TRBD2 TRBV19 NA CASSASGTSDRHTQYF TGTGCCAGTAGCGCTTCCGGGACTAGCGATAGACATACGCAGTATTTT
TRBJ2-7 TRBD2 TRBV27 NA CASSPRTSGTYEQYF TGTGCCAGCAGTCCGAGGACTAGCGGGACCTACGAGCAGTACTTC
TRBJ1-6 NA TRBV3-1/TRBV3-2 NA CASSQDSDGAVGFHSPLHF TGTGCCAGCAGCCAAGATTCGGATGGAGCAGTTGGATTCCATTCACCCCTCCACTTT
TRBJ2-5 NA TRBV5-4 NA CASSFSLNREQETQYF TGTGCCAGCAGCTTCTCCTTAAACAGGGAACAAGAGACCCAGTACTTC
TRBJ2-7 NA TRBV7-2 NA CASKVGASYEQYF TGTGCCAGCAAGGTGGGGGCGTCCTACGAGCAGTACTTC
TRBJ1-5 TRBD1 TRBV2 NA CASKSKGAEGNQPQHF TGTGCCAGCAAAAGTAAGGGGGCAGAAGGCAATCAGCCCCAGCATTTT
TRBJ1-6 NA TRBV7-2 NA CASSSDGGVNSPLHF TGTGCCAGCAGCTCCGACGGTGGAGTTAATTCACCCCTCCACTTT
TRBJ1-5 NA TRBV5-5 NA CASSRAGFNQPQHF TGTGCCAGCAGCCGCGCAGGGTTCAATCAGCCCCAGCATTTT
TRBJ1-6 NA TRBV28 NA CASSARNFLPNSPLHF TGTGCCAGCAGTGCCAGGAATTTTCTTCCTAATTCACCCCTCCACTTT
TRBJ1-1 TRBD1 TRBV7-2 NA CASSLGQGALNTEAFF TGTGCCAGCAGCTTAGGCCAGGGGGCATTGAACACTGAAGCTTTCTTT
TRBJ2-2 NA TRBV11-3 NA CASSFTRLGELFF TGTGCCAGCAGCTTTACACGACTCGGGGAGCTGTTTTTT
TRBJ2-7 NA TRBV5-4 few CASSFFMGALYF TGTGCCAGCAGCTTTTTTATGGGGGCACTTTACTTC
TRBJ2-4 TRBD1 TRBV4-1 NA CASSQVPSDRGNAKNIQYF TGCGCCAGCAGCCAAGTTCCATCAGACAGGGGGAATGCCAAAAACATTCAGTACTTC
TRBJ2-2 TRBD2 TRBV7-6 NA CASSPGLAGVSGELFF TGTGCCAGCAGCCCTGGACTAGCGGGAGTCTCGGGGGAGCTGTTTTTT
TRBJ2-1 NA TRBV4-2 NA CASSQDHWGGEQFF TGTGCCAGCAGCCAAGATCATTGGGGAGGTGAGCAGTTCTTC
TRBJ1-5 NA TRBV19 NA CASQPKQDSRNQPQHF TGTGCCAGCCAACCTAAACAGGACAGTCGAAATCAGCCCCAGCATTTT
TRBJ2-7 TRBD2 TRBV11-2 NA CASSLASSGVYEQYF TGTGCCAGCAGCTTAGCATCTAGCGGAGTCTACGAGCAGTACTTC
TRBJ2-5 NA TRBV15 few CATSSRDNQETQYF TGTGCCACCAGCAGCCGGGACAACCAAGAGACCCAGTACTTC